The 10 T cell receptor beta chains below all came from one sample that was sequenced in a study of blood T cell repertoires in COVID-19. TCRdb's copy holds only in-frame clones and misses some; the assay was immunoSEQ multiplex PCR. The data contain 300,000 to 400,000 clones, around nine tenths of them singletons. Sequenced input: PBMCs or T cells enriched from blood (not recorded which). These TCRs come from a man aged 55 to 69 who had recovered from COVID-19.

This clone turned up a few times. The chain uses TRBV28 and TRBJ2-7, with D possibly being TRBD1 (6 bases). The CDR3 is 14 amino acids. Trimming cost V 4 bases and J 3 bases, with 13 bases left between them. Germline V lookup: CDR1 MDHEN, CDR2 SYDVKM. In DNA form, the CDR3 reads TGTGCCAGCAGTTACGTGACAGGTGGCTACGAGCAGTACTTC. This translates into CASSYVTGGYEQYF.

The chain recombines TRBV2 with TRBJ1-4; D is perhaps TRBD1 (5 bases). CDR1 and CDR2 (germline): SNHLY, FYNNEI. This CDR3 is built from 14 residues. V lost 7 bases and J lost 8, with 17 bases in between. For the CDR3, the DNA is TGTGCCAGCAACTACGTGGGGGGGTCGGAAAAACTGTTTTTT. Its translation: CASNYVGGSEKLFF.

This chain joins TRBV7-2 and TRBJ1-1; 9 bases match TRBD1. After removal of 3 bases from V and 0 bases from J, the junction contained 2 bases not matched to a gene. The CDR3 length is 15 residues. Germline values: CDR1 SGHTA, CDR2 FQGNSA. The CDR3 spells CASSFGTGMNTEAFF. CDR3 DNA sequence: TGTGCCAGCAGCTTTGGGACAGGGATGAACACTGAAGCTTTCTTT.

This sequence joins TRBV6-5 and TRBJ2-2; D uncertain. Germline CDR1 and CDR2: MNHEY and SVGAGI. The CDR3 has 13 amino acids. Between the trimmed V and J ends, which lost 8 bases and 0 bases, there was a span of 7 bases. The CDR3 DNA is TGTGCCAGCGAGGATTCGAACACCGGGGAGCTGTTTTTT. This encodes CASEDSNTGELFF.

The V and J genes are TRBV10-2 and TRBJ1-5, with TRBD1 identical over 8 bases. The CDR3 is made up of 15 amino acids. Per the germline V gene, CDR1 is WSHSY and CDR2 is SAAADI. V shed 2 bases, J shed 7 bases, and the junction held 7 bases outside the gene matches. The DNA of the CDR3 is TGCGCCAGCAGTGAGGCAGGGGGCGAAATGCAGCCCCAGCATTTT. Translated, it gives CASSEAGGEMQPQHF.

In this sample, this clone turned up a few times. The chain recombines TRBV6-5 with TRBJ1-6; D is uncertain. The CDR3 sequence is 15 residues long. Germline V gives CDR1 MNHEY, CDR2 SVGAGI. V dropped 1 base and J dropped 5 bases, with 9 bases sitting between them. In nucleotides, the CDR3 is TGTGCCAGCAGTTACTTGCAGGCAAATAATTCACCCCTCCACTTT. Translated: CASSYLQANNSPLHF.

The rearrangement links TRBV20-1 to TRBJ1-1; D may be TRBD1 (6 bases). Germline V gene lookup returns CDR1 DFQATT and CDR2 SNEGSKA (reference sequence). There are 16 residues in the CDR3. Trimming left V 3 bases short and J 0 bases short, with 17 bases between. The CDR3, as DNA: TGCAGTGCTAGTAACCTGAGACAGGAAATGAACACTGAAGCTTTCTTT. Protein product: CSASNLRQEMNTEAFF.

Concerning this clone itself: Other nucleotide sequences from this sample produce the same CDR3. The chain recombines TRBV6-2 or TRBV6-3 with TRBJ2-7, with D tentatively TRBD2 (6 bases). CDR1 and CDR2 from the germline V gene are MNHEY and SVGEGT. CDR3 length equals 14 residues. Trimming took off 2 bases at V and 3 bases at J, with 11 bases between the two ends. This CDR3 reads CASSYVGGSYEQYF. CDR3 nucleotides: TGTGCCAGCAGTTACGTGGGGGGAAGCTACGAGCAGTACTTC.

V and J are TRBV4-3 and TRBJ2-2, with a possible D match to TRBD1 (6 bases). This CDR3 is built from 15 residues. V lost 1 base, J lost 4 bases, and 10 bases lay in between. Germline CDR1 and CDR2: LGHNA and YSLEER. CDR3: CASSQAGAGTGELFF. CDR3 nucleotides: TGCGCCAGCAGCCAAGCAGGGGCGGGCACCGGGGAGCTGTTTTTT.

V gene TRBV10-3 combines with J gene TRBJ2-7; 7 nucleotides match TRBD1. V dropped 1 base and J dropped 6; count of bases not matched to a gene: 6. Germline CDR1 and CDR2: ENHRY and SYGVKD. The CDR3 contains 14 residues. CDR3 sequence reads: CAISELGRGSEQYF. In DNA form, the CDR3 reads TGTGCCATCAGTGAGTTAGGCAGGGGGTCCGAGCAGTACTTC.